These 19 T cell receptor beta chains came from one sample sequenced in a study of spatial heterogeneity in lung cancer. TCRdb called the 5' RACE reads again in MiXCR, with one record for every CDR3 protein. The repertoire has around 15,000 distinct CDR3 sequences, over 6.5% of them found once; the top ten carry more than 25%. Indicated time point: sample taken at primary tumor resection. Unsorted samples of tumor, nontumor lung or frozen PBMC had their whole RNA sequenced. Sample: PBMCs, taken at surgery. The receptors were sampled from a female donor with early-stage non-small cell lung cancer.

The sample holds a few counts of this clonotype. The V gene is TRBV6-6, the J gene TRBJ2-1; TRBD1 aligns across 9 bases. The CDR3 length is 15 residues. CDR1 and CDR2 (germline): MNHNY, SVGAGI (reference sequence). Trimming at V came to 6 bases and at J to 2 bases, leaving 5 bases not matched to a gene. This CDR3 reads CASSSDRGTYNEQFF. The CDR3 bases are TGTGCCAGCAGCTCGGACAGGGGTACCTACAATGAGCAGTTCTTC.

This clonotype was counted ten times or more. The rearrangement uses TRBV29-1 and TRBJ2-7; 9 nucleotides line up with TRBD1. From germline, CDR1 is SQVTM and CDR2 ANQGSEA. CDR3 length: 12 amino acids. V was clipped by 7 bases and J by 7 bases; unmatched bases: 8. The CDR3 nucleotides read TGCAGCGCGGACAGGGGCCCTGGGGAGCAGTACTTC. Protein sequence: CSADRGPGEQYF.

This clonotype was seen ten or more times. The chain has TRBV3-1 and TRBJ1-6; D is ambiguous. The CDR3 has 13 residues. Germline V gene data show CDR1 as LGHDT and CDR2 as YNNKEL (reference sequence). The V end lost 0 bases, the J end lost 9 bases, and 6 bases lay between the germline ends. The CDR3 is CASSQDMGSPLHF. CDR3 sequence (DNA): TGTGCCAGCAGCCAAGATATGGGTTCACCCCTCCACTTT.

The CDR3 sequence: CASRGADYNSPLHF. DNA of the CDR3: TGTGCCAGCAGGGGGGCGGATTATAATTCACCCCTCCACTTT. The chain carries TRBV9 and TRBJ1-6; a possible D gene is TRBD1 (6 bases). V was shortened by 5 bases and J by 4 bases, with 10 bases between the two germline ends. Germline loops: CDR1 SGDLS, CDR2 YYNGEE. The CDR3 has 14 amino acids.

Ten or more counts support this clonotype. One end of the junction varies from germline; a read error may be responsible. V usage is TRBV9 and J usage is TRBJ1-2; D is ambiguous. From germline, CDR1 is SGDLS and CDR2 YYNGEE. The CDR3 runs 12 residues. The CDR3, as DNA: TGTGCCAGCAGCGTAGGGAACTCTGGCTACACCTTC. Its protein is CASSVGNSGYTF.

The chain joins TRBV5-1 to TRBJ2-2; a weak D match, TRBD1 (5 bases). This CDR3 is built from 14 residues. CDR1 is SGHRS, CDR2 YFSETQ, per germline. Trimming took off 2 bases at V and 7 bases at J, with 12 bases between the two ends. CDR3 sequence: CASSFGGAYGELFF. The DNA for the CDR3 is TGCGCCAGCAGCTTCGGTGGGGCGTACGGGGAGCTGTTTTTT.

This clonotype was seen many times. This sequence joins TRBV7-2 and TRBJ2-3, with 10 bases identical to TRBD2. This CDR3 is built from 16 residues. J gave up 5 bases and V 5 bases, and 10 bases lay outside the gene matches. From germline, CDR1 is SGHTA and CDR2 FQGNSA. CDR3 sequence: CASSPQSGTSEDTQYF. The CDR3 bases are TGTGCCAGCAGCCCACAATCCGGGACTAGCGAAGATACGCAGTATTTT. The full variable domain, rest sourced from reference TRBV7-2 and TRBJ2-3, is GAGVSQSPSNKVTEKGKDVELRCDPISGHTALYWYRQSLGQGLEFLIYFQGNSAPDKSGLPSDRFSAERTGGSVSTLTIQRTQQEDSAVYLCASSPQSGTSEDTQYFGPGTRLTVL.

This clonotype was recorded at least ten times. The chain combines TRBV6-2 or TRBV6-3 with TRBJ1-1, with 8 bases lining up with TRBD1. V lost 5 bases, J lost 4 bases, and 6 bases stayed unmatched. The germline V gene has CDR1 MNHEY and CDR2 SVGEGT. The CDR3 is 14 residues long. DNA of the CDR3: TGTGCCAGCAGTACGGACAGGGTGGCCACTGAAGCTTTCTTT. Protein sequence: CASSTDRVATEAFF.

Points on this clonotype: This sequence may be a read error, since a much larger clone differs from it by one base. The V and J genes are TRBV20-1 and TRBJ2-2; D call uncertain. The V end was cut by 2 bases, the J end by 3 bases, with 25 bases between. CDR1 and CDR2 (germline): DFQATT, SNEGSKA (reference sequence). The CDR3 has 19 residues. CDR3 in amino acids: CSARYPLPPQTVYTGELFF. The CDR3 DNA reads TGCAGTGCTAGATATCCGTTGCCCCCCCAGACGGTTTACACCGGGGAGCTGTTTTTT.

The chain uses TRBV28 and TRBJ1-1; TRBD1 agrees at 12 bases. The length of the CDR3 is 15 residues. CDR1 is MDHEN, CDR2 SYDVKM, per germline. V was clipped by 4 bases and J by 5 bases; unmatched bases: 5. The DNA for the CDR3 is TGTGCCAGCAGTTCCGGGACAGGGGGCAGAACTGAAGCTTTCTTT. It specifies CASSSGTGGRTEAFF.

The CDR3 DNA sequence: TGCGCCAGCAGTGGGGTCAATCTTGGGAACACTGAAGCTTTCTTT. Translated: CASSGVNLGNTEAFF. The genes are TRBV10-2 and TRBJ1-1, with no clear D. The CDR3 loop spans 15 amino acids. Germline V lookup: CDR1 WSHSY, CDR2 SAAADI. Trimming cost V 4 bases and J 1 base, with 13 bases left between them.

This rearrangement joins TRBV20-1 to TRBJ2-1; D possibly matches TRBD1 or TRBD2 (5 bases each). V gave up 1 base and J gave up 2 bases, with 9 bases separating them. The germline CDR1 and CDR2 sequences are DFQATT and SNEGSKA (reference sequence). The CDR3 runs 14 residues. CDR3 DNA sequence: TGCAGTGCTAGAGGTGGGACGACCTACAATGAGCAGTTCTTC. Its protein product is CSARGGTTYNEQFF.

Ten or more counts support this clonotype. DNA for the CDR3: TGTGCCAGCAGGAAGACAGGGGCCTCCTACGAGCAGTACTTC. Translation: CASRKTGASYEQYF. V is TRBV6-6 and J is TRBJ2-7, with TRBD1 matching 8 bases. This CDR3 is 14 amino acids long. V was clipped by 6 bases and J by 0 bases; unmatched bases: 4. Germline CDR1 reads MNHNY; CDR2 reads SVGAGI (reference sequence).

The V gene is TRBV7-9, the J gene TRBJ2-5; no clear D gene. The V end was cut by 5 bases, the J end by 4 bases, with 11 bases between. The CDR3 has 13 residues. The germline V gene has CDR1 SEHNR and CDR2 FQNEAQ (reference sequence). CDR3 DNA: TGTGCCAGCAGCCCCCCCGCGAGAGAGACCCAGTACTTC. Translated: CASSPPARETQYF.

The chain employs TRBV7-2 and TRBJ1-1, with 7 nucleotides matching TRBD1. This CDR3 comprises 13 residues. Looked up from germline, CDR1 is SGHTA and CDR2 is FQGNSA. J lost 2 bases, V lost 8 bases, and 5 bases had no gene match. CDR3 DNA: TGTGCCAGCCTCCGGGACAGAAACACTGAAGCTTTCTTT. This encodes CASLRDRNTEAFF.

This clonotype was seen at least ten times. This sequence joins TRBV19 and TRBJ1-1; D perhaps matches TRBD1 (6 bases). The germline V gene has CDR1 LNHDA and CDR2 SQIVND (reference sequence). This CDR3 is 13 amino acids long. The germline V and J ends were trimmed by 5 bases and 4 bases, with 11 bases remaining between them. This chain's CDR3 is CASSEQGATEAFF. The CDR3 DNA is TGTGCCAGTAGTGAACAGGGTGCCACTGAAGCTTTCTTT.

This clonotype was counted ten times or more. The rearrangement uses TRBV7-2 and TRBJ1-3, with D maybe TRBD1 (5 bases). The V and J ends lost 5 bases and 4 bases respectively, with 15 bases between them. The CDR3 totals 15 residues. The germline gives CDR1 SGHTA, CDR2 FQGNSA. The CDR3 is CASSAGGWKGNTIYF. CDR3 nucleotide sequence: TGTGCCAGCAGCGCCGGGGGTTGGAAGGGAAACACCATATATTTT.

This clonotype was detected many times. The V gene is TRBV5-1, the J gene TRBJ2-5, with no clear D. V lost 0 bases, J lost 3 bases, and 9 bases lay in between. CDR1 and CDR2 from the germline V gene are SGHRS and YFSETQ. This CDR3 spans 14 amino acids. The CDR3 spells CASSLDSTKETQYF. For the CDR3, the DNA is TGCGCCAGCAGCTTGGATTCGACCAAAGAGACCCAGTACTTC.

This clonotype was seen only a few times. This chain links TRBV12-3 or TRBV12-4 with TRBJ1-6; D is ambiguous. Trimming removed 6 bases at V and 6 bases at J, with 9 bases between. The CDR3 contains 13 residues. CDR3 protein: CASRLGPNSPLHF. Here the CDR3 DNA reads TGTGCCAGCAGATTGGGCCCTAATTCACCCCTCCACTTT.